The rows below give T cell receptor beta chains drawn from one sample of a study of cytomegalovirus exposure and HLA in healthy donors. Clones were sequenced by immunoSEQ multiplex PCR, and TCRdb holds only the in-frame ones, with some missing. The sample holds 150,000 to 200,000 clones, 76% seen once. Material: PBMCs. The receptors were sampled from a woman in her twenties or thirties in good health and CMV-seropositive. Each CDR3 is given with its conserved first and last residue. A D gene is named only where the DNA matches it firmly. Clone size is stated in some rows and not others, as once, few, many or a class when expanded.

clone_size,v_call,j_call,d_call,cdr3_nt,cdr3_aa
.,TRBV9,TRBJ2-3,.,TGTGCCAGCAGCCAGGGGTGGGGGTTCGCAGATACGCAGTATTTT,CASSQGWGFADTQYF
.,TRBV6-1,TRBJ2-3,.,TGTGCCAGCACCGGGCGACTAGTTCCAGATACGCAGTATTTT,CASTGRLVPDTQYF
.,TRBV7-3,TRBJ1-6,.,TGTGCCAGCAGCTTAGACAGTAATAATTCACCCCTCCACTTT,CASSLDSNNSPLHF
.,TRBV4-3,TRBJ2-7,.,TGCGCCAGCAGCCAACAGGACAGCTCCTACGAGCAGTACTTC,CASSQQDSSYEQYF
.,TRBV7-2,TRBJ2-3,TRBD2,TGTGCCAGCAGCTTATGGAGCGGGGCAGCAGATACGCAGTATTTT,CASSLWSGAADTQYF
.,TRBV4-2,TRBJ2-3,TRBD2,TGTGCCAGCAGCCGGACTAGCGGGGAGGGGTTAACAGATACGCAGTATTTT,CASSRTSGEGLTDTQYF
few,TRBV19,TRBJ1-5,.,TGTGCCCGGGGGGGCTGTACAAGGGTCAATCAGCCCCAGCATTTT,CARGGCTRVNQPQHF
.,TRBV18,TRBJ1-6,TRBD1,TGTGCCAGCTCAAGGGACAGGGGAGGGGATTCACCCCTCCACTTT,CASSRDRGGDSPLHF
.,TRBV6-1,TRBJ2-7,.,TGTGCCAGCAGAACGAGGACTGCTACCTACGAGCAGTACTTC,CASRTRTATYEQYF
.,TRBV2,TRBJ2-3,.,TGTGCCAGCAGTGTCTTAGATACGCAGTATTTT,CASSVLDTQYF
.,TRBV4-3,TRBJ2-5,.,TGCGCCAGCAGCCAGTCCGGGACAAAAGAAACAGAGACCCAGTACTTC,CASSQSGTKETETQYF
once,TRBV28,TRBJ1-4,.,TGTGCCACCTACTCCCATGGCACAGCTCTTAATGAAAAACTGTTTTTT,CATYSHGTALNEKLFF
.,TRBV7-9,TRBJ1-4,.,TGTGCCAGCAGCGAAGATTACAGGGATGAAAAACTGTTTTTT,CASSEDYRDEKLFF
few,TRBV28,TRBJ1-2,.,TGTGCCAGCACCCCAGCGGGGAGGGACGGCTACACCTTC,CASTPAGRDGYTF
.,TRBV9,TRBJ2-5,.,TGTGCCAGCAGCGTAGGGCGGTACGTCCAAGAGACCCAGTACTTC,CASSVGRYVQETQYF
.,TRBV4-3,TRBJ1-5,TRBD1,TGCGCCAGCAGCCATGGATGGACAGGAAGGCGTACAGGTAGTCAGCCCCAGCATTTT,CASSHGWTGRRTGSQPQHF
.,TRBV5-1,TRBJ2-7,.,TGCGCCAGCAGCGGAGGCGGCTACGAGCAGTACTTC,CASSGGGYEQYF
.,TRBV5-6,TRBJ2-3,.,TGTGCCAGCAGCCAGGGAGGCGCAGATACGCAGTATTTT,CASSQGGADTQYF
.,TRBV29-1,TRBJ2-3,TRBD1,TGCAGCGTTGAAGGTGGACAGGGGGCGGCGGATACGCAGTATTTT,CSVEGGQGAADTQYF
few,TRBV7-2,TRBJ2-3,.,TGTGCCAGCAGCTCGGGACAAAGGGATACGCAGTATTTT,CASSSGQRDTQYF
once,TRBV6-6,TRBJ1-2,TRBD1,TGTGCCAGCACCCCACAGGGGAAGGGCTACACCTTC,CASTPQGKGYTF
once,TRBV7-2,TRBJ1-1,.,TGTGCCAGCAGCTCTTACAGGGAGCAGGACACTGAAGCTTTCTTT,CASSSYREQDTEAFF
.,TRBV29-1,TRBJ1-2,.,TGCAGCGTTGGGGGCGGGGTAAGGAGCTATGGCTACACCTTC,CSVGGGVRSYGYTF
.,TRBV18,TRBJ2-3,.,TGTGCCAGCTCAGTACAGGGTCCAGATACGCAGTATTTT,CASSVQGPDTQYF
once,TRBV5-1,TRBJ2-5,.,TGCGCCAGCAGCTTGGGGGGGCTTACTCAAGAGACCCAGTACTTC,CASSLGGLTQETQYF
.,TRBV21-1,TRBJ1-6,.,TGTGCCAGCAGCAAAGGGGGCAGGGCCACGCAGTCACCCCTCCACTTT,CASSKGGRATQSPLHF
.,TRBV11-2,TRBJ2-7,TRBD2,TGTGCCAGCAGCCCTCTAGCGGGGGCCCACTACGAGCAGTACTTC,CASSPLAGAHYEQYF
.,TRBV28,TRBJ2-6,.,TGTGCCAGCAGTCCCTCTTCTCCCAGCTCTGGGGCCAACGTCCTGACTTTC,CASSPSSPSSGANVLTF
.,TRBV5-1,TRBJ1-2,.,TGCGCCAGCAGCTTAGGCGACGGGGGTGGTGGCTACACCTTC,CASSLGDGGGGYTF
.,TRBV2,TRBJ2-3,.,TGTGCCACGGGGAGCACAGATACGCAGTATTTT,CATGSTDTQYF
.,TRBV27,TRBJ2-4,.,TGTGCCAGCAGTTTACAGACAGGACTAGCCAAAAACATTCAGTACTTC,CASSLQTGLAKNIQYF
.,TRBV5-4,TRBJ1-6,.,TGTGCCAGCAGCTTAGCCCCGAGCTCCTATAATTCACCCCTCCACTTT,CASSLAPSSYNSPLHF
few,TRBV2,TRBJ1-1,.,TGTGCCAGCAGAATCAGGGGCTCGAACACTGAAGCTTTCTTT,CASRIRGSNTEAFF
.,TRBV5-6,TRBJ2-1,.,TGTGCCAGCAGCCCTAGGAGATTAAACAATGAGCAGTTCTTC,CASSPRRLNNEQFF
.,TRBV21-1,TRBJ1-6,.,TGTGCCAGCAGCAAACCTAAGGGGGGCGACAGGGGTTGGTCACCCCTCCACTTT,CASSKPKGGDRGWSPLHF
.,TRBV14,TRBJ2-1,.,TGTGCCAGCAGCCAAGTCGGGAGCCATAAGGGTTTTTTGGACGCTGTACAGTTCTTC,CASSQVGSHKGFLDAVQFF
few,TRBV9,TRBJ2-3,.,TGTGCCAGCACCCTAGAGGCCACTAGGGCGGATACGCAGTATTTT,CASTLEATRADTQYF
.,TRBV7-8,TRBJ2-7,.,TGTGCCAGCAGCTTAGGCGGGCAGGGGCTTCCCCCCTCATCCTACGAGCAGTACTTC,CASSLGGQGLPPSSYEQYF
.,TRBV19,TRBJ2-7,.,TGTGCCAGTCGTCAGGGGTCCTCCGAGCAGTACTTC,CASRQGSSEQYF
.,TRBV9,TRBJ2-4,.,TGTGCCAGCAGCGTCGACAGGTCGAGCATTCAGTACTTC,CASSVDRSSIQYF
.,TRBV7-9,TRBJ1-2,TRBD1,TGTGCCAGCAGCTCAACCGGGACAGGGCTTTTCTATGGCTACACCTTC,CASSSTGTGLFYGYTF
.,TRBV11-3,TRBJ2-3,.,TGTGCCAGCAGCCAGCCCCCGGGACACAACACAGATACGCAGTATTTT,CASSQPPGHNTDTQYF
.,TRBV19,TRBJ2-1,.,TGTGCCAGTACGACTAGGGGGGGAGATGAGCAGTTCTTC,CASTTRGGDEQFF
.,TRBV28,TRBJ2-7,.,TGTGCCAGCAGTTTACCGGGATCGACCTACGAGCAGTACTTC,CASSLPGSTYEQYF
.,TRBV7-2,TRBJ2-7,TRBD2,TGTGCCAGCAGCTTGCGCCCGGGGGGGGTGTACGAGCAGTACTTC,CASSLRPGGVYEQYF
.,TRBV6-5,TRBJ2-1,.,TGTGCCAGCGCAGGGGAAAATAACAATGAGCAGTTCTTC,CASAGENNNEQFF
once,TRBV28,TRBJ1-1,.,TGTGCCAGCAGTCCTTTCATCCGACAGGATGAAGCTTTCTTT,CASSPFIRQDEAFF
.,TRBV29-1,TRBJ2-7,TRBD2,TGCAGCGTTGGGTCGGGACTAGCGGCGTGGGGCGAGCAGTACTTC,CSVGSGLAAWGEQYF
.,TRBV5-3,TRBJ2-7,TRBD1,TGTGCCAGAAGCACGACAGGGGACTCCTACGAGCAGTACTTC,CARSTTGDSYEQYF